These 15 T cell receptor beta chains originate from one sample sequenced in a study of blood T cells in healthy people across ages. A J-beta primer mix and a sample-barcoded 5' primer were used in a second PCR of about 7 to 12 cycles. MiXCR was run by TCRdb on the 5' RACE reads, yielding one entry per CDR3 protein. The sample lists nearly 800,000 distinct CDR3 sequences, roughly 25% occurring once. This sample also appeared in a second study, on T cells of mothers and their children.

Sample: blood. All receptors derive from a boy between 5 and 17 years old in good health.

This clonotype was recorded a few times. The chain uses TRBV6-5 and TRBJ2-7; D could derive from TRBD1 or TRBD2 (5 bases each). The germline gives CDR1 MNHEY, CDR2 SVGAGI. The CDR3 spans 14 residues. V was trimmed by 6 bases and J by 2 bases, leaving 14 bases between them. CDR3 in DNA: TGTGCCAGCAGAGCGAAGATGGGGGCCTACGAGCAGTACTTC. Translated, it gives CASRAKMGAYEQYF.

This clonotype was observed a handful of times. Compared with germline, one end of the junction differs, possibly owing to a read error. The rearrangement joins TRBV2 to TRBJ1-5; TRBD1 might be the D (6 bases). CDR3 length: 15 residues. Germline CDR1 is SNHLY and CDR2 is FYNNEI. CDR3 protein: CASRPGAGVNRPQHF. CDR3 DNA sequence: TGTGCCAGCAGGCCAGGGGCAGGGGTGAATCGGCCCCAGCATTTT.

The V gene is TRBV12-3 or TRBV12-4, the J gene TRBJ2-7; 7 bases line up with TRBD2. This CDR3 contains 15 residues. Trimming cost V 9 bases and J 3 bases; bases outside gene matches: 14. The CDR3 bases are TGTGCCAGTCGAGTTGGGGCGGGAGCTCTCTACGAGCAGTACTTC. This translates into CASRVGAGALYEQYF.

This clonotype appeared a few times. J is TRBJ1-1 and V is TRBV4-1, with D possibly TRBD1 on 6 matching bases. This CDR3 is 15 amino acids long. CDR1 MGHRA and CDR2 YSYEKL come from the germline V gene. Deletions cut 3 bases from V and 0 bases from J, with 11 bases between. The CDR3 DNA sequence: TGCGCCAGCAGCCACCCTCGGACAGTGAACACTGAAGCTTTCTTT. Translated: CASSHPRTVNTEAFF.

This clonotype was seen a few times. The rearrangement joins TRBV29-1 to TRBJ2-5; 12 bases match TRBD1. The J call may be wrong; the DNA end is better matched by TRBJ2-7. Germline assignment: CDR1 SQVTM and CDR2 ANQGSEA. The CDR3 has 15 residues. Here the CDR3 reads CSVKEGTGGFYEQYF. The CDR3 DNA is TGCAGCGTCAAAGAGGGGACAGGGGGCTTTTACGAGCAGTACTTC.

The chain employs TRBV21-1 and TRBJ2-5; the D call of TRBD1 is as the table states it, not checked on the DNA. The J call could be wrong; TRBJ2-7 is a better fit for the DNA end. TRBV21-1 is noted as a pseudogene. CDR3 size: 16 residues. Here the CDR3 reads CASSKAEGARYYEQYF. For the CDR3, the DNA is TGTGCCAGCAGCAAAGCAGAGGGGGCGAGGTACTACGAGCAGTACTTC.

This clonotype was observed a handful of times. The CDR3 DNA sequence: TGTGCCAGCAGTGAAAATAGGGCAAGCGAGCAGTACTTC. Amino acid sequence: CASSENRASEQYF. The rearrangement uses TRBV2 and TRBJ2-7; D is ambiguous. The CDR3 covers 13 residues. The germline V gene encodes CDR1 SNHLY and CDR2 FYNNEI. Trimming removed 2 bases at V and 6 bases at J, with 11 bases between.

This clonotype was counted a few times. The J gene is TRBJ2-7, the V gene TRBV29-1; maybe TRBD1 (6 bases). CDR1 and CDR2 from the germline V gene are SQVTM and ANQGSEA. This CDR3 comprises 12 residues. Trimming removed 3 bases at V and 5 bases at J, with 11 bases between. CDR3 nucleotide sequence: TGCAGCGTTGAGAGGGGGTGGGACGAGCAGTACTTC. Its translation: CSVERGWDEQYF.

The sample holds a few counts of this clonotype. The chain joins TRBV7-8 to TRBJ2-4, with D perhaps TRBD1 or TRBD2 (5 bases each). Trimming shortened V by 5 bases and J by 7 bases, and 12 bases separated the two germline ends. The length of the CDR3 is 13 residues. Germline V gene sequence: CDR1 SGHVS, CDR2 FQNEAQ. The CDR3 reads CASSNPGLNIQYF. The DNA of the CDR3 is TGTGCCAGCAGCAATCCGGGGCTGAACATTCAGTACTTC.

There are a few counts of this clonotype. The V call is TRBV6-5, the J call TRBJ1-2, with D uncertain. The V end was cut by 2 bases, the J end by 7 bases, with 14 bases between. The germline gives CDR1 MNHEY, CDR2 SVGAGI. CDR3 size: 14 residues. CDR3: CASSYDGRPPGYTF. The CDR3 region has the DNA TGTGCCAGCAGTTACGATGGCCGACCCCCTGGCTACACCTTC.

This clonotype came up many times. This chain joins TRBV4-3 and TRBJ2-7, with D maybe TRBD2 (5 bases). This CDR3 region has 15 residues. The V and J ends lost 0 bases and 2 bases respectively, with 11 bases between them. CDR1 is LGHNA, CDR2 YSLEER, per germline. CDR3 bases: TGCGCCAGCAGCCAAGATTCTAGCCGTACCTACGAGCAGTACTTC. Translation gives CASSQDSSRTYEQYF.

Note on this clonotype: Since a much larger clone is just one base distant, this may be a read error. The V call is TRBV29-1, the J call TRBJ2-3; tentatively, D is TRBD1 or TRBD2 (5 bases each). This CDR3 is 15 amino acids long. Germline V gene lookup returns CDR1 SQVTM and CDR2 ANQGSEA. The CDR3 region has the DNA TGCAGCGTCGAGGGGAGTTTACCTGCTCCAGATATGCAGTATTTT. Amino acids: CSVEGSLPAPDMQYF.

This clonotype was seen only a few times. The chain uses TRBV28 and TRBJ2-5; D is perhaps TRBD2 (6 bases). Germline-derived CDR1 and CDR2 are MDHEN and SYDVKM. CDR3 length: 14 amino acids. V shed 6 bases and J shed 3 bases, with 14 bases lying between them. The CDR3, as DNA: TGTGCCAGCAGCCTAGGGACTGTTAAAGAGACCCAGTACTTC. This codes for CASSLGTVKETQYF. Drawing the rest from reference TRBV28 and TRBJ2-5, the complete variable domain is DVKVTQSSRYLVKRTGEKVFLECVQDMDHENMFWYRQDPGLGLRLIYFSYDVKMKEKGDIPEGYSVSREKKERFSLILESASTNQTSMYLCASSLGTVKETQYFGPGTRLLVL.

The chain is built from TRBV12-3 or TRBV12-4 and TRBJ2-2; no firm D call. CDR3 length: 15 amino acids. The V end was cut by 9 bases, the J end by 0 bases, with 14 bases between. The CDR3 sequence: CASSAQAANTGELFF. CDR3 DNA: TGTGCCAGTTCAGCGCAGGCAGCGAACACCGGGGAGCTGTTTTTT.

This clonotype was counted a few times. V and J are TRBV7-9 and TRBJ2-3; 9 bases align to TRBD1. V gave up 5 bases and J gave up 2 bases; unmatched junction bases: 17. Germline V CDR1 and CDR2: SEHNR, FQNEAQ (reference sequence). CDR3 length equals 19 residues. The CDR3 nucleotides are TGTGCCAGCAGCCCGGGACAGGGAACTCCGCGGATCAACACAGATACGCAGTATTTT. Translation gives CASSPGQGTPRINTDTQYF.